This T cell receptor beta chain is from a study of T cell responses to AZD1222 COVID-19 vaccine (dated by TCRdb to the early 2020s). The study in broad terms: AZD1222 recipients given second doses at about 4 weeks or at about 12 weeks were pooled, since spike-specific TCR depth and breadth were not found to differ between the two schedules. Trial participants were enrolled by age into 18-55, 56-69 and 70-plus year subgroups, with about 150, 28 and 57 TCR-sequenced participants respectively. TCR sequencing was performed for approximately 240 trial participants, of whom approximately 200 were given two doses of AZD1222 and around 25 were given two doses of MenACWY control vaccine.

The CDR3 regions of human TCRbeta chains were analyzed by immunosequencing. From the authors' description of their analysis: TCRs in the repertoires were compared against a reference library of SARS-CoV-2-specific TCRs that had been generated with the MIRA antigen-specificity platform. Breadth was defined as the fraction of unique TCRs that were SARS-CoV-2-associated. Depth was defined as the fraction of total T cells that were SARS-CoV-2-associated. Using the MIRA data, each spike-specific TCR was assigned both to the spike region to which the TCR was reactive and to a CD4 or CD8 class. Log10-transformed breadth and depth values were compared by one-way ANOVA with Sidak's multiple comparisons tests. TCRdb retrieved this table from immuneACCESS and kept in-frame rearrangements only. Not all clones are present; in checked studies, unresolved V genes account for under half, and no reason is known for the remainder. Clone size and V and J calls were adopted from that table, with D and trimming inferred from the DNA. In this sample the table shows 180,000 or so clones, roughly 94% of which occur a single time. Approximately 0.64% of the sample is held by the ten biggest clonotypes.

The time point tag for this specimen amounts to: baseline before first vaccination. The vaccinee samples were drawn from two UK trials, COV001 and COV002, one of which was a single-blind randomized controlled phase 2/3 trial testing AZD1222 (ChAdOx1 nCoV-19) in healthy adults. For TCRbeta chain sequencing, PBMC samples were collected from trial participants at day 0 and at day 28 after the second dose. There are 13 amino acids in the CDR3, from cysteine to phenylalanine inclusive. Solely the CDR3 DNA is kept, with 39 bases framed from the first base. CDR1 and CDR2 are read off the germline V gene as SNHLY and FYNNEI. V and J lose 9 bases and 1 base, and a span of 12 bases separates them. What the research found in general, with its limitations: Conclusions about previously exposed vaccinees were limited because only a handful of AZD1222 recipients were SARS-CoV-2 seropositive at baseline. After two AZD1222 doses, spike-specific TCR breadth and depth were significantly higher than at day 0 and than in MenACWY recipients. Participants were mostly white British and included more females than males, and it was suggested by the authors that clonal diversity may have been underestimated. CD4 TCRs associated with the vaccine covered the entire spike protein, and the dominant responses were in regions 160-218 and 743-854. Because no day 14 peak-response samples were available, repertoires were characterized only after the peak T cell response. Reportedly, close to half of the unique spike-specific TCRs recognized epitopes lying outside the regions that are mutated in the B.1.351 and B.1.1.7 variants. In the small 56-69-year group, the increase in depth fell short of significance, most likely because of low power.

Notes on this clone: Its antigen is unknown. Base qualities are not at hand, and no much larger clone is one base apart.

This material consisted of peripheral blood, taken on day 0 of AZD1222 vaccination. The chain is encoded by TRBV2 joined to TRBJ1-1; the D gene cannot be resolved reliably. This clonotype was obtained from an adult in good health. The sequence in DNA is TGTGCCAGGAATGACCGAGAGAACACTGAAGCTTTCTTT. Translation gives CARNDRENTEAFF.